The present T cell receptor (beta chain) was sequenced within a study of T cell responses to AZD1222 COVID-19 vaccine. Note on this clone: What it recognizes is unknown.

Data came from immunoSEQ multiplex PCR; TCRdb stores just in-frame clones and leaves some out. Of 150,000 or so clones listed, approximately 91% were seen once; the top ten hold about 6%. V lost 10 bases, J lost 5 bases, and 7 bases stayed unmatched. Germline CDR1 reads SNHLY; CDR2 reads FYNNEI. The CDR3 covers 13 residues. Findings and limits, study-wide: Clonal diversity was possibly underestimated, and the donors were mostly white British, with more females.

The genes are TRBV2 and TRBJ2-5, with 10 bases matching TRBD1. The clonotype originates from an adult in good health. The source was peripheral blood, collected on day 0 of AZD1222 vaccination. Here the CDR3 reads CANRDRGRETQYF. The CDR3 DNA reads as TGTGCCAACCGGGACAGGGGAAGGGAGACCCAGTACTTC.